The 4 T cell receptor beta chains reported below all come from one sample, sequenced in a study of cytomegalovirus exposure and HLA in healthy donors. PCR primers comprised 60 Vbeta and 13 Jbeta primers. Measured with immunoSEQ multiplex PCR; TCRdb has only the in-frame clones, and not every one. The data show a few hundred thousand clones, with roughly 70% seen just once and under 3% held by the top ten. Sequenced sample: PBMCs. Receptors were obtained from a female donor in good health and CMV-seronegative.

This clone is a singleton in its sample. J is TRBJ2-7 and V is TRBV5-6; 8 bases match TRBD2. V dropped 5 bases and J dropped 2; count of bases not matched to a gene: 6. The CDR3 contains 14 residues. CDR1 is SGHDT, CDR2 YYEEEE, per germline. The CDR3 loop is CASRKRERPYEQYF. For the CDR3, the DNA is TGTGCCAGCAGGAAGCGGGAGAGACCCTACGAGCAGTACTTC.

This chain joins TRBV7-2 and TRBJ2-7; 8 bases align to TRBD2. Germline lookup yields CDR1 SGHTA and CDR2 FQGNSA. V shed 4 bases, J shed 5 bases, and the junction held 7 bases outside the gene matches. The CDR3 length is 14 residues. The CDR3 DNA reads TGTGCCAGCAGCTGGCGGGAGGCGGGCCACGAGCAGTACTTC. Its translation: CASSWREAGHEQYF.

The chain combines TRBV7-9 with TRBJ2-1; 14 bases line up with TRBD2. J was trimmed by 7 bases and V by 3 bases; bases with no gene match: 8. Germline V lookup: CDR1 SEHNR, CDR2 FQNEAQ (reference sequence). The CDR3 spans 17 residues. The CDR3 protein is CASSLGTSGRGVNEQFF. The CDR3 nucleotides read TGTGCCAGCAGCTTGGGGACTAGCGGGAGAGGGGTTAATGAGCAGTTCTTC. Combining the CDR3 with reference TRBV7-9 and TRBJ2-1 gives the whole variable domain DTGVSQNPRHKITKRGQNVTFRCDPISEHNRLYWYRQTLGQGPEFLTYFQNEAQLEKSRLLSDRFSAERPKGSFSTLEIQRTEQGDSAMYLCASSLGTSGRGVNEQFFGPGTRLTVL.

The chain uses TRBV11-2 and TRBJ2-7, with D perhaps matching TRBD1 (6 bases). V was clipped by 1 base and J by 0 bases, with 13 bases between them. Germline lookup yields CDR1 SGHAT and CDR2 FQNNGV. The CDR3 has 16 residues. CDR3 coding DNA: TGTGCCAGCAGCTTAGGATTAGGGGGACCCTCCTACGAGCAGTACTTC. It specifies CASSLGLGGPSYEQYF.